A selection of T cell receptor beta chains follows, all from one sample in a study of yellow fever vaccine responses in identical twins. MiXCR, run by TCRdb on the RT-PCR reads, gives a single entry per CDR3 protein. The table has roughly 1,400 distinct CDR3 sequences, about 92% seen once; the top ten hold roughly 5.1%. This specimen consisted of T cells from blood (PBMCs), unsorted or a sorted subset (not recorded which), obtained before or after yellow fever vaccination (not recorded which). Source of these receptors: a woman aged 18-29 years who received the yellow fever vaccine. Each CDR3 is given with its conserved first and last residue. The D gene is left open where the match is weak. A row's size may be missing; if present it is once, few, many or a size class.

V gene	J gene	D gene	clone size	CDR3 length	CDR3 protein	CDR3 DNA
TRBV10-3	TRBJ2-7	.	.	15	CAISPEGDPSYEQYF	TGTGCCATCAGCCCCGAGGGGGATCCCTCCTACGAGCAGTACTTC
TRBV4-3	TRBJ2-2	.	.	16	CASSQGARLNTGELFF	TGCGCCAGCAGCCAAGGTGCCAGACTAAACACCGGGGAGCTGTTTTTT
TRBV12-3/TRBV12-4	TRBJ2-2	.	.	17	CASSPIVGQRNTGELFF	TGTGCCAGCAGTCCCATAGTCGGACAGCGAAACACCGGGGAGCTGTTTTTT
TRBV11-2	TRBJ1-5	.	.	16	CASSPSGPYSNQPQHF	TGTGCCAGCAGCCCTAGCGGGCCTTATAGCAATCAGCCCCAGCATTTT
TRBV10-1	TRBJ2-1	TRBD2	.	16	CASMNLSGTSYNEQFF	TGCGCCAGCATGAACCTCAGCGGGACTTCCTACAATGAGCAGTTCTTC
TRBV13	TRBJ2-5	.	.	16	CASRAKGAGDLFSQYF	TGTGCCAGCAGAGCCAAAGGGGCAGGGGACCTGTTTTCCCAGTACTTC
TRBV6-1	TRBJ2-3	.	.	12	CASSPTGDTQYF	TGTGCCAGCAGCCCCACCGGAGATACGCAGTATTTT
TRBV4-1	TRBJ1-3	.	.	14	CASSPSDTGNTIYF	TGCGCCAGCAGCCCCTCTGACACTGGAAACACCATATATTTT
TRBV7-9	TRBJ2-5	.	.	13	CASSFRELETQYF	TGTGCCAGCAGCTTCAGGGAGCTAGAGACCCAGTACTTC
TRBV7-6	TRBJ2-7	TRBD2	once	14	CASSRTSVGHEQYF	TGTGCCAGCAGCCGGACTAGCGTCGGTCACGAGCAGTACTTC
TRBV24-1	TRBJ2-1	.	.	15	CATSDLVVPYNEQFF	TGTGCCACCAGTGATTTGGTGGTCCCCTACAATGAGCAGTTCTTC
TRBV12-3/TRBV12-4	TRBJ1-1	.	.	17	CASSFSLGGPLNTEAFF	TGTGCCAGCAGTTTTTCCCTCGGTGGGCCCCTGAACACTGAAGCTTTCTTT
TRBV11-2	TRBJ2-7	.	.	16	CASSLGPGHTTYEQYF	TGTGCCAGCAGCTTAGGTCCGGGACATACGACCTACGAGCAGTACTTC
TRBV24-1	TRBJ1-2	TRBD1	.	14	CATTTGGAADGYTF	TGTGCCACTACGACAGGGGGCGCGGCGGATGGCTACACCTTC
TRBV18	TRBJ2-7	.	.	13	CASSQGITYEQYF	TGTGCCAGCTCACAGGGGATAACCTACGAGCAGTACTTC